These T cell receptor beta chains were read from a single sample in a study of immune heterogeneity within non-small cell lung tumors. A single record per CDR3 protein comes from TCRdb applying MiXCR to the multiplex PCR reads. The table includes about 16,000 distinct CDR3 sequences, roughly 30% detected once. The sample comprised lung tumor tissue. The origin of the receptors is a man aged 40-50 years with non-small cell lung cancer. CDR3s include the opening cysteine and the closing phenylalanine or tryptophan. A D gene is named only where the DNA matches it firmly. Some rows have no size entry. The others give once, few or many, or a class for an expanded clone.

d_gene,v_gene,j_gene,abundance,CDR3aa,CDR3nt
-,TRBV6-1,TRBJ2-1,medium-sized,CASSPRTSSYEQFF,TGTGCCAGCAGTCCGAGAACTTCCTCCTATGAGCAGTTCTTC
TRBD1,TRBV6-1,TRBJ2-7,medium-sized,CASSADRVKASYEQYF,TGTGCCAGCAGTGCCGACAGGGTAAAGGCGTCCTACGAGCAGTACTTC
-,TRBV15,TRBJ2-3,many,CATSRGDLGDTQYF,TGTGCCACCAGCAGAGGCGACTTGGGAGATACGCAGTATTTT
TRBD1,TRBV6-1,TRBJ2-2,-,CASRQRTGGPGELFF,TGTGCCAGCAGACAGCGTACAGGGGGCCCCGGGGAGCTGTTTTTT
-,TRBV10-2,TRBJ1-1,-,CASSEPGDITEAFF,TGCGCCAGCAGTGAACCAGGGGATATCACTGAAGCTTTCTTT
-,TRBV14,TRBJ2-3,-,CASSQEAGTASTDTQYF,TGTGCCAGCAGCCAAGAAGCTGGGACGGCTAGCACAGATACGCAGTATTTT
-,TRBV10-3,TRBJ2-5,-,CAISDKGPETQYF,TGTGCCATCAGTGACAAGGGCCCGGAGACCCAGTACTTC
-,TRBV6-1,TRBJ2-2,-,CASRKRTGTGPGELFF,TGTGCCAGCAGGAAACGAACCGGAACAGGGCCCGGGGAGCTGTTTTTT
TRBD1,TRBV20-1,TRBJ1-4,many,CSARDSSTNEKLFF,TGCAGTGCCCGGGACAGTTCAACTAATGAAAAACTGTTTTTT
-,TRBV5-8,TRBJ1-5,medium-sized,CASSFPLRDQPQHF,TGTGCCAGCAGCTTTCCCCTCAGGGATCAGCCCCAGCATTTT
-,TRBV29-1,TRBJ2-1,-,CSVIFGASILNEQFF,TGCAGCGTTATCTTCGGGGCTTCCATACTCAATGAGCAGTTCTTC
TRBD1,TRBV3-1,TRBJ1-6,once,CASSHASGGSLHF,TGTGCCAGCAGCCATGCCTCAGGGGGGTCCCTCCACTTT
TRBD1,TRBV27,TRBJ2-7,medium-sized,CASSLDRGRGEQYF,TGTGCCAGCAGTTTAGACAGGGGGCGAGGAGAGCAGTACTTC
TRBD2,TRBV9,TRBJ2-1,-,CASSVGGSGRAMLF,TGTGCCAGCAGCGTAGGGGGTAGCGGGAGGGCCATGCTCTTC
TRBD1,TRBV7-9,TRBJ2-1,many,CASSSYRGTLYNEQFF,TGTGCCAGCAGCTCTTACAGGGGGACCCTCTACAATGAGCAGTTCTTC
-,TRBV9,TRBJ2-5,-,CASSAGGTVQETQYF,TGTGCCAGCAGCGCCGGAGGGACAGTCCAAGAGACCCAGTACTTC
-,TRBV6-1,TRBJ1-5,many,CASTQRGGDQPQHF,TGTGCCAGCACCCAAAGGGGGGGCGATCAGCCCCAGCATTTT
-,TRBV5-5,TRBJ2-1,many,CASSLPRGVDNEQFF,TGTGCCAGCAGCTTACCTAGGGGTGTCGACAATGAGCAGTTCTTC
-,TRBV14,TRBJ2-2,many,CASSPHTDTGELFF,TGTGCCAGCAGCCCGCACACAGACACCGGGGAGCTGTTTTTT
-,TRBV12-3/TRBV12-4,TRBJ1-6,many,CASSRTAAPLHF,TGTGCCAGCAGTCGTACGGCGGCACCCCTCCACTTT
-,TRBV20-1,TRBJ2-7,-,CSARTGTCEQYF,TGCAGTGCTAGGACCGGGACCTGCGAGCAGTACTTC
TRBD2,TRBV4-2,TRBJ2-7,many,CASSQERAGTSPRYF,TGTGCCAGCAGCCAAGAGCGAGCCGGGACTAGTCCCCGGTACTTC
-,TRBV5-5,TRBJ2-3,-,CASSSGLLGSTDTQYF,TGTGCCAGCAGCAGCGGACTATTGGGTTCCACAGATACGCAGTATTTT
TRBD1,TRBV6-1,TRBJ1-2,-,CASSRQQGEVYGYTF,TGTGCCAGCAGCCGCCAACAGGGGGAAGTTTATGGCTACACCTTC
-,TRBV11-3,TRBJ2-2,many,CASSLEGSGELFF,TGTGCCAGCAGCTTAGAGGGGTCAGGGGAGCTGTTTTTT
-,TRBV9,TRBJ2-7,-,CASSKMGGSGDYEQYF,TGTGCCAGCAGCAAGATGGGGGGTAGCGGAGATTACGAGCAGTACTTC
-,TRBV6-1,TRBJ2-7,medium-sized,CATDRYEQYF,TGTGCCACTGACCGTTACGAGCAGTACTTC
-,TRBV10-3,TRBJ1-2,medium-sized,CAIRPNLTLGYTF,TGTGCCATCAGGCCGAACCTCACCCTTGGCTACACCTTC
-,TRBV5-1,TRBJ1-1,many,CASSLVPGSPEAFF,TGCGCCAGCAGCTTGGTGCCCGGATCCCCTGAAGCTTTCTTT
-,TRBV20-1,TRBJ1-5,many,CSASEQVNQPQHF,TGCAGTGCTAGTGAACAAGTCAATCAGCCCCAGCATTTT
-,TRBV20-1,TRBJ1-1,medium-sized,CSASGGEMNTEAFF,TGCAGTGCTAGCGGGGGTGAAATGAACACTGAAGCTTTCTTT
-,TRBV30,TRBJ2-3,-,CAWSVNLRGNTQYF,TGTGCCTGGAGTGTCAACCTCCGAGGAAATACGCAGTATTTT
-,TRBV18,TRBJ2-3,few,CASSLLQDSSRTDTQYF,TGTGCCAGCTCACTTCTACAGGACAGTTCCCGCACAGATACGCAGTATTTT
TRBD2,TRBV12-5,TRBJ2-1,many,CASGPPRGLAGGINEQFF,TGTGCTAGTGGTCCGCCCCGCGGACTAGCGGGCGGAATTAATGAGCAGTTCTTC
TRBD1,TRBV6-5,TRBJ2-5,few,CASSYLGQEKETQYF,TGTGCCAGCAGTTACTTAGGACAGGAAAAAGAGACCCAGTACTTC
TRBD2,TRBV11-2,TRBJ2-3,few,CASSLSPSSGSFTDTQYF,TGTGCCAGCAGCTTGTCCCCCTCTAGCGGGAGCTTCACAGATACGCAGTATTTT
-,TRBV19,TRBJ1-5,-,CASLGTRRWGQPQHF,TGTGCCAGTCTGGGTACGAGGCGTTGGGGTCAGCCCCAGCATTTT
-,TRBV9,TRBJ1-1,-,CASSVDPGRDTEAFF,TGTGCCAGCAGCGTAGATCCGGGGAGGGACACTGAAGCTTTCTTT
-,TRBV12-3/TRBV12-4,TRBJ1-1,-,CASSLRRGSREAFF,TGTGCCAGCAGTTTACGTCGGGGTTCACGGGAAGCTTTCTTT
-,TRBV6-2/TRBV6-3,TRBJ1-3,medium-sized,CASTFGGTGNTIYF,TGTGCCAGCACCTTTGGGGGAACTGGAAACACCATATATTTT
-,TRBV10-1,TRBJ2-2,-,CASSPGPNAVGGELFF,TGCGCCAGCAGCCCCGGCCCAAACGCGGTGGGCGGGGAGCTGTTTTTT